This T cell receptor (beta chain) was found in a study of shared clonotypes between healthy human individuals (dated by TCRdb to about 2020). A note on the overall study: The cohort included three men and two women between 18 and 49 years of age. For each donor, CD4 naive and CD4 memory were each given three plates, CD8 naive was given two plates, and CD8 memory was given one plate. To estimate repertoire size and how much clonotypes are shared between individuals, the study performed deep sequencing of blood TCR repertoires from roughly five healthy adults. To increase sequencing depth and limit assay-specific biases, TCR repertoire library preparation and sequencing were carried out by different laboratories using diverse techniques. Each donor's leukapheresis produced roughly between roughly 0.9 and 9 billion PBMCs.

Per the germline V gene (reference sequence), LNHNV is the CDR1 and YYDKDF is the CDR2. The CDR3, from cysteine to phenylalanine, totals 13 residues. Kept here is only the CDR3 DNA, which spans 39 bases and is read in frame from base 1. V sheds 1 base and J sheds 3 bases, leaving 3 bases between their ends. This clone has a handful of counts. What this receptor recognizes is not known. No much larger clonotype is one base removed from it; base qualities were not supplied. In the same sample, other DNA sequences code for this CDR3. TCR CDR3 regions were amplified from genomic DNA by multiplex PCR using the deep immunoSEQ assay. Genomic DNA extracted from each cell subset was distributed evenly over all wells of several immunoSEQ 96-well plates, and each plate served as one replicate. For sorted subsets, roughly 190 ng of genomic DNA, equivalent to 25,000 to 35,000 T cell genomes, went into each replicate PCR. The purified libraries were quantified using a Qubit 3.0 fluorometer, sized with a Bioanalyzer 2100, and then quantified again using the KAPA Library Quantification kit. A separate single-read 150-cycle Illumina NextSeq 550 flow cell was used to sequence each immunoSEQ 96-well plate. Turning to the authors' computational methods: Because only junctional sequences without quality scores were contained in the immunoSEQ output, filtering matching that applied to full-length reads could not be performed. Sequences were annotated with PyIR, a Python wrapper for IgBLAST v1.9, and V/J genes and CDR3 were assigned using IMGT germline references. Any read was removed if the V/J assignment was weak (E-value above 1e-6), the CDR3 was missing, or the read contained stop codons, out-of-frame junctions, or ambiguous translated residues. A V3J clonotype was defined by an identical inferred V gene, J gene, and CDR3 amino acid sequence. Percentage overlap between repertoires was calculated by dividing the number of shared unique clonotypes by the size of the smaller repertoire. RTK rarefaction, the Chao1 estimator, and Recon v2.1 estimates of unobserved clonotypes were used to assess repertoire richness. Generation probabilities for all TCRbeta clonotypes obtained by the gDNA method from a handful of donors were computed using OLGA. TCRdb carries this immuneACCESS record with in-frame sequences only. Its versions omit some clonotypes, under half of them owing to an unresolved V gene in the studies checked, with the rest unexplained. V, J and clone size are those of that table, while D and trimming were read from the DNA. The sample data list 1.6 million or so clones, and roughly 96% of these were observed just once. The top ten clones comprise roughly 1.1% of the sample.

What the authors observed across the whole study: Rarefaction of sorted-subset datasets indicated incomplete sequencing despite the large sequencing depth. Naive subsets generally had larger estimated clonotype richness than memory subsets did. Because the study included only a small number of donors, the genetic and exposure-history diversity represented was limited. Sampling was limited to blood, and TCR repertoires in tissue likely differ from TCR repertoires in blood. Across a handful of donors, roughly 5.4% of naive CD4, roughly 3.5% of naive CD8, 2.3% of memory CD4, and 0.4% of memory CD8 clonotypes were shared. Compared with non-shared clonotypes, clonotypes shared by all four sorted-subset donors had higher generation probabilities. Pairwise subsampling indicated that sequencing depth was expected to affect the degree of clonotype sharing among donors.

The donors were healthy, HIV-negative adults with no recently reported acute infections or vaccinations. Only Caucasian adults living in Nashville, Tennessee, USA were represented among the donors. CD4+ T cells were enriched through magnetic negative selection, after which naive cells were positively selected on CD45RA and the remaining negative fraction served as the memory subset. After blood collection by leukapheresis, PBMCs were isolated using Ficoll-Histopaque density gradient centrifugation and then cryopreserved in the vapor phase of liquid nitrogen. Analytical flow cytometry was used to check the purity and quantity of each magnetically sorted T cell population. Genomic DNA was isolated from each sorted fraction and quantified by UV absorbance on a Nanodrop 2000c.

This receptor was taken from a man younger than 40 in good health. The chain joins TRBV15 to TRBJ2-2, with an unclear D gene assignment. Material for sequencing was naive CD4+ T cells sorted from blood. The cell subset or site label on this specimen signifies: CD45RA+ positively selected. CDR3 loop: CATSRAHTGELFF. The sequenced DNA: TGTGCCACCAGCAGAGCTCACACCGGGGAGCTGTTTTTT.